This T cell receptor beta chain was found in a study of T cells in severe cutaneous drug reactions. Study-wide context: A European registry, Taiwan and Thailand supplied patients during about 2011 to 2019. The culprit drug was assigned by the Naranjo and ALDEN algorithms.

Libraries were made by iRepertoire multiplex PCR with TCR subtype-specific primers for bulk and single-cell sequencing. Reanalyzing the multiplex PCR reads, TCRdb keeps one entry per CDR3 protein, without DNA. The specimen's table records over 950 distinct CDR3 sequences. Measured by frequency, this clonotype is medium-sized. Its specificity is unknown. Study-wide results and caveats: One public TCRbeta CDR3 appeared in all seven blister samples, averaging about 15%. Carbamazepine-induced Stevens-Johnson syndrome or toxic epidermal necrolysis patients showed strongly raised TRBV12-4, 25% to 35% in blister cells and approximately 5.4% in PBMC.

The patients sequenced had a carbamazepine-induced Stevens-Johnson syndrome or toxic epidermal necrolysis reaction. Per the germline V gene, CDR1 is PRHDT and CDR2 is FYEKMQ (reference sequence). The CDR3 is 16 residues long. The sample was PBMCs. This sequence joins TRBV13 and TRBJ2-1; TCRdb returns TRBD2, unconfirmable since there is no DNA. This receptor was obtained from a human donor with a severe cutaneous adverse drug reaction. CDR3 in amino acids: CASSLPNGGTENEQFF. The full variable domain, completed using reference TRBV13 and TRBJ2-1, is AAGVIQSPRHLIKEKRETATLKCYPIPRHDTVYWYQQGPGQDPQFLISFYEKMQSDKGSIPDRFSAQQFSDYHSELNMSSLELGDSALYFCASSLPNGGTENEQFFGPGTRLTVL.